These 24 T cell receptor beta chains share one sample of origin, sequenced in a study of blood T cell repertoires in COVID-19. Assay: immunoSEQ multiplex PCR; the TCRdb copy retains only in-frame clones and omits some. The sample lists fewer than 150,000 clones; approximately 80% were seen once. Specimen: PBMCs or T cells enriched from blood (not recorded which). These receptors all come from a woman aged 18 to 35 who had been exposed to COVID-19.

This chain connects TRBV28 to TRBJ2-1, with 10 bases that match TRBD2. Germline CDR1 and CDR2: MDHEN and SYDVKM. The CDR3 is 18 amino acids. J lost 5 bases, V lost 5 bases, and 15 bases had no gene match. The chain's CDR3 is CASSPTWPGLAEHNEQFF. The CDR3 DNA follows: TGTGCCAGCAGTCCGACCTGGCCCGGACTAGCGGAGCACAATGAGCAGTTCTTC. The full variable domain, rest sourced from reference TRBV28 and TRBJ2-1, is DVKVTQSSRYLVKRTGEKVFLECVQDMDHENMFWYRQDPGLGLRLIYFSYDVKMKEKGDIPEGYSVSREKKERFSLILESASTNQTSMYLCASSPTWPGLAEHNEQFFGPGTRLTVL.

In its sample, this clone was seen once. This sequence joins TRBV4-3 and TRBJ2-1; 7 bases align to TRBD2. V was clipped by 1 base and J by 8 bases; unmatched bases: 8. Germline V CDR1 and CDR2: LGHNA, YSLEER. The CDR3 length is 15 residues. The CDR3 DNA is TGCGCCAGCAGCCAAGTAGGCGGGAGACCCCATGAGCAGTTCTTC. Translating gives CASSQVGGRPHEQFF.

This rearrangement joins TRBV7-2 to TRBJ2-1; 8 bases fit TRBD2. After removal of 3 bases from V and 5 bases from J, the junction contained 6 bases not matched to a gene. CDR1 and CDR2 (germline): SGHTA, FQGNSA. The CDR3 length is 15 residues. The DNA of the CDR3 is TGTGCCAGCAGCTTTAGTAGCGGGAACAACAATGAGCAGTTCTTC. It is translated as CASSFSSGNNNEQFF.

This clone showed up just once. The V and J genes are TRBV3-1 (or the pseudogene TRBV3-2) and TRBJ1-2; D remains ambiguous. Germline V gene sequence: CDR1 LGHDT, CDR2 YNNKEL (reference sequence). The CDR3 has 13 amino acids. V was trimmed by 2 bases and J by 1 base, leaving 5 bases between them. This chain's CDR3 is CASSQNGNYGYTF. The DNA of the CDR3 is TGTGCCAGCAGCCAAAACGGTAACTATGGCTACACCTTC.

The V and J genes are TRBV18 and TRBJ1-2; 7 bases are a match to TRBD1. J lost 2 bases, V lost 3 bases, and 3 bases had no gene match. The CDR3 covers 14 residues. Germline V gene data show CDR1 as KGHSH and CDR2 as LQKENI. CDR3 region: CASSPGTENYGYTF. DNA for the CDR3: TGTGCCAGCTCACCCGGGACAGAAAACTATGGCTACACCTTC.

V gene TRBV28 combines with J gene TRBJ1-2; no clear D gene. The CDR3 totals 13 residues. Germline lookup yields CDR1 MDHEN and CDR2 SYDVKM. V was clipped by 8 bases and J by 5 bases, with 15 bases between them. CDR3 DNA: TGTGCCAGCTTTGGGCCGAACCCTTATGGCTACACCTTC. Its protein product is CASFGPNPYGYTF.

This chain joins TRBV7-2 and TRBJ2-1; D not certain. Between the trimmed V and J ends, which lost 0 bases and 7 bases, there was a span of 4 bases. Germline V CDR1 and CDR2: SGHTA, FQGNSA. The CDR3 has 12 amino acids. The CDR3 loop is CASSLARNEQFF. The CDR3, as DNA: TGTGCCAGCAGCTTAGCGAGGAATGAGCAGTTCTTC.

The genes are TRBV27 and TRBJ2-1, with D unclear. The CDR3 sequence is 14 residues long. Germline CDR1 reads MNHEY; CDR2 reads SMNVEV (reference sequence). Trimming took 4 bases from V and 6 from J, leaving 13 bases between them. This CDR3 is CASSSLDKPNEQFF. The CDR3 region has the DNA TGTGCCAGCAGTTCCCTCGACAAACCCAATGAGCAGTTCTTC.

This clone came up once. The J gene is TRBJ1-1, the V gene TRBV6-1; weak D call: TRBD1 (5 bases). The CDR3 extends over 14 amino acids. Germline V gives CDR1 MNHNS, CDR2 SASEGT. The V gene lost 3 bases and the J gene lost 4 bases, with 12 bases spanning the gap. The CDR3 DNA reads TGTGCCAGCAGTGACCTAGGGGTCGGCACTGAAGCTTTCTTT. It codes for CASSDLGVGTEAFF.

V usage is TRBV19 and J usage is TRBJ1-3; D perhaps matches TRBD1 (5 bases). Germline V gives CDR1 LNHDA, CDR2 SQIVND (reference sequence). CDR3 length equals 16 residues. The ends were cut back, 2 bases at V and 3 bases at J, with 14 bases in the middle. CDR3 sequence reads: CASSILPDRDGNTIYF. CDR3 DNA sequence: TGTGCCAGTAGTATACTCCCTGACAGAGATGGAAACACCATATATTTT.

This sequence joins TRBV6-5 and TRBJ2-7, with 8 bases fitting TRBD2. The trim removed 0 bases at V and 0 bases at J, leaving 4 bases unmatched. The CDR3 contains 16 residues. In germline, CDR1 is MNHEY, CDR2 SVGAGI. Written as DNA, the CDR3 is TGTGCCAGCAGTTACTCTAGGACTAGCTACTCCTACGAGCAGTACTTC. It is translated as CASSYSRTSYSYEQYF.

This chain uses TRBV28 with TRBJ2-7, with 7 bases lining up with TRBD1. Germline V gives CDR1 MDHEN, CDR2 SYDVKM. The ends lost 6 bases at V and 2 bases at J; junction bases unmatched: 7. CDR3 length equals 14 residues. CDR3 in DNA: TGTGCCAGCAGAACCGGGACAGAAACCTACGAGCAGTACTTC. Its translation: CASRTGTETYEQYF.

The V and J genes are TRBV3-1 (or the pseudogene TRBV3-2) and TRBJ2-2; 7 nucleotides agree with TRBD2. V lost 1 base, J lost 4 bases, and 9 bases stayed unmatched. CDR1 is LGHDT, CDR2 YNNKEL, per germline (reference sequence). This CDR3 has 17 amino acids. In DNA form, the CDR3 reads TGTGCCAGCAGCCAAGGAACTAGCGATGTATCCACCGGGGAGCTGTTTTTT. This translates into CASSQGTSDVSTGELFF.

This rearrangement joins TRBV5-5 to TRBJ2-7; TRBD1 is a possible D gene (6 bases). This CDR3 contains 14 residues. Germline V gives CDR1 SGHKS, CDR2 YYEKEE (reference sequence). The ends were cut back, 0 bases at V and 3 bases at J, with 10 bases in the middle. DNA for the CDR3: TGTGCCAGCAGCTTGGGAGGGGGTCTCTACGAGCAGTACTTC. Its translation: CASSLGGGLYEQYF.

The chain uses TRBV24-1 and TRBJ2-2, with 7 nucleotides matching TRBD1. The CDR3 contains 14 residues. Trimming at V came to 9 bases and at J to 4 bases, leaving 7 bases not matched to a gene. Germline CDR1 KGHDR, CDR2 SFDVKD. The CDR3 loop reads CATGRQGSTGELFF. For the CDR3, the DNA is TGTGCCACCGGTCGACAGGGAAGCACCGGGGAGCTGTTTTTT.

This chain links TRBV7-9 with TRBJ1-1, with a weak D call TRBD1 (5 bases). Trimming removed 3 bases from V and 6 bases from J, with 14 bases in between. CDR1 SEHNR and CDR2 FQNEAQ come from the germline V gene (reference sequence). This CDR3 comprises 14 residues. The CDR3 DNA is TGTGCCAGCAGCTTGGAGGGAATCAGGGCTGAAGCTTTCTTT. It yields the protein CASSLEGIRAEAFF.

The rearrangement joins TRBV27 to TRBJ2-7; 14 positions match TRBD2. V dropped 2 bases and J dropped 5; count of bases not matched to a gene: 11. The CDR3 covers 18 residues. Per the germline V gene, CDR1 is MNHEY and CDR2 is SMNVEV (reference sequence). The CDR3 loop is CASSLSRTSGRLVNEQYF. Here the CDR3 DNA reads TGTGCCAGCAGTTTAAGCCGGACTAGCGGGAGGCTAGTGAACGAGCAGTACTTC.

The CDR3, as DNA: TGTGCTAGTGGTTTGCGAGAGACAGGGGGCAACTATGGCTACACCTTC. Translating it yields CASGLRETGGNYGYTF. V usage is TRBV12-5 and J usage is TRBJ1-2; 10 bases are a match to TRBD1. After removal of 2 bases from V and 2 bases from J, the junction contained 5 bases not matched to a gene. Germline lookup yields CDR1 LGHNT and CDR2 FRNRAP. CDR3 size: 16 residues.

This clone was counted between two and nine times. The chain links TRBV18 to TRBJ2-1; 7 nucleotides align to TRBD2. From germline, CDR1 is KGHSH and CDR2 LQKENI. Trimming cost V 1 base and J 7 bases; bases outside gene matches: 16. The CDR3 is 18 amino acids. Here the CDR3 DNA reads TGTGCCAGCTCACCACTGGATATAGGCGGGAGAGGTGGGAATGAGCAGTTCTTC. Translation gives CASSPLDIGGRGGNEQFF.

This chain uses TRBV19 with TRBJ1-5; D is ambiguous. Trimming left V 3 bases short and J 6 bases short, with 12 bases between. The germline CDR1 and CDR2 sequences are LNHDA and SQIVND (reference sequence). This CDR3 contains 14 residues. CDR3 bases: TGTGCCAGTAGTATTGTGGGCCCGCTTCAGCCCCAGCATTTT. Residues: CASSIVGPLQPQHF.

The chain combines TRBV12-3 or TRBV12-4 with TRBJ2-1; TRBD1 might be the D (5 bases). Trimming cost V 6 bases and J 4 bases, with 10 bases left between them. The CDR3 consists of 13 residues. CDR3 residues: CASSGHRYNEQFF. CDR3 in DNA: TGTGCCAGCAGCGGCCACAGGTACAATGAGCAGTTCTTC.

V usage is TRBV25-1 and J usage is TRBJ2-7; the D gene is possibly TRBD1 (5 bases). This CDR3 has 14 residues. Trimming removed 2 bases at V and 7 bases at J, with 15 bases between. CDR1 MGHDK and CDR2 SYGVNS come from the germline V gene. CDR3 region: CASSETTLGLEQYF. The CDR3 DNA sequence: TGTGCCAGCAGTGAAACAACGCTGGGGCTAGAGCAGTACTTC.

The chain combines TRBV6-2 or TRBV6-3 with TRBJ1-1; D is unclear. The CDR3 extends over 15 amino acids. The V end lost 2 bases, the J end lost 5 bases, and 15 bases lay between the germline ends. Looked up from germline, CDR1 is MNHEY and CDR2 is SVGEGT. The DNA for the CDR3 is TGTGCCAGCAGTTACGTCCCGGCGGCGGGTACTGAAGCTTTCTTT. Translation gives CASSYVPAAGTEAFF.

The rearrangement links TRBV18 to TRBJ1-1; no reliable D call. V shed 3 bases and J shed 7 bases, with 12 bases lying between them. This CDR3 is built from 13 residues. Germline V gene sequence: CDR1 KGHSH, CDR2 LQKENI. CDR3 protein: CASSPSTAGEAFF. Here the CDR3 DNA reads TGTGCCAGCTCACCCTCCACTGCCGGTGAAGCTTTCTTT.